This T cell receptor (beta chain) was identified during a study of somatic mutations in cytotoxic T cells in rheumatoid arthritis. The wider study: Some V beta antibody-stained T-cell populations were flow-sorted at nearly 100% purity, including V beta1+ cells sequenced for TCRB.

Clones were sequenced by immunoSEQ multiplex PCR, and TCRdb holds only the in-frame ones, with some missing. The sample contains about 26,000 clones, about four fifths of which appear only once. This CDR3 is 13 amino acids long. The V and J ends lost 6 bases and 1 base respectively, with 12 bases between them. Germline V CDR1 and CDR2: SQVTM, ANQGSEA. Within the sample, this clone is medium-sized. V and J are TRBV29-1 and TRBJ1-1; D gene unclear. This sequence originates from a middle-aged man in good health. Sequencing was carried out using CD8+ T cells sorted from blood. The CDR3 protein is CSVQVGQNTEAFF. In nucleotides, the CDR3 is TGCAGCGTCCAAGTAGGCCAGAACACTGAAGCTTTCTTT.